This TCR beta chain was identified during a study of blood T cells in healthy people across ages. With 4 bases clipped from V and 0 bases from J, the junction kept 14 bases outside the gene matches. This CDR3 comprises 18 residues. CDR1 is PRHDT, CDR2 FYEKMQ, per germline (reference sequence). A J-beta primer mix and a sample-barcoded 5' primer were used in a second PCR of about 6 to 12 cycles. Sequencing recovered at least 3 million CDR3-containing paired-end reads from each sample. TCRdb re-called the 5' RACE reads through MiXCR, storing one row per CDR3 protein. Here the sample spans about 1,500,000 distinct CDR3 sequences, 42% being singletons.

V is TRBV13 and J is TRBJ2-7; 8 bases are a match to TRBD2. The specimen sequenced was blood. This receptor was identified in a woman between 18 and 29 years old in good health. CDR3 coding DNA: TGTGCCAGCAGCTCCCATGCTTGGGCGGGGGGTAGCTCCTACGAGCAGTACTTC. This translates into CASSSHAWAGGSSYEQYF.